The 25 T cell receptor beta chains reported below all come from one sample, sequenced in a study of T-cell memory formation after mild COVID-19. TCRdb re-called the 5' RACE reads with MiXCR, one entry per CDR3 protein. The data show around 300,000 distinct CDR3 sequences, roughly 13% seen once. Sequences were obtained from PBMCs or a T cell subset sorted from them (not recorded which). These receptors were taken from a man between 18 and 29 years old who had mild COVID-19 (a few samples of this study predate the infection). Cell type and time point are not known.

V usage is TRBV7-2 and J usage is TRBJ2-7, with D perhaps TRBD1 (6 bases). The CDR3 has 13 residues. The V gene lost 0 bases and the J gene lost 10 bases, with 13 bases spanning the gap. The germline gives CDR1 SGHTA, CDR2 FQGNSA. The CDR3: CASSLATDSPQYV. Here the CDR3 DNA reads TGTGCCAGCAGCTTAGCCACGGACAGTCCACAGTACGTC.

This clonotype was detected a few times. The chain employs TRBV5-1 and TRBJ1-2, with D perhaps TRBD1 (6 bases). The germline CDR1 and CDR2 sequences are SGHRS and YFSETQ. The CDR3 sequence is 15 residues long. Trimming took 0 bases from V and 4 from J, leaving 13 bases between them. The CDR3 DNA sequence: TGCGCCAGCAGCTTGGGCGTGGGGGCCCCCTATGGCTACACCTTC. Its protein product is CASSLGVGAPYGYTF.

The chain combines TRBV3-1 with TRBJ2-6; the D gene is possibly TRBD1 (5 bases). Germline values: CDR1 LGHDT, CDR2 YNNKEL (reference sequence). The CDR3 is 15 residues long. Trimming removed 1 base from V and 1 base from J, with 5 bases in between. The DNA of the CDR3 is TGTGCCAGCAGCCAAGGGACATCTGGGGCCAACGTCCTGACTTTC. Residues: CASSQGTSGANVLTF. The full variable domain, its missing parts supplied by reference TRBV3-1 and TRBJ2-6, is DTAVSQTPKYLVTQMGNDKSIKCEQNLGHDTMYWYKQDSKKFLKIMFSYNNKELIINETVPNRFSPKSPDKAHLNLHINSLELGDSAVYFCASSQGTSGANVLTFGAGSRLTVL.

The V gene is TRBV18, the J gene TRBJ1-6; 7 bases map to TRBD1. The CDR3 length is 13 residues. The V and J ends lost 3 bases and 12 bases, in that order; junction bases with no gene match: 5. The germline V gene encodes CDR1 KGHSH and CDR2 LQKENI. The CDR3 sequence is CASSPGQIEPLHF. Here the CDR3 DNA reads TGTGCCAGCTCACCGGGACAGATAGAACCCCTCCACTTT.

The J gene is TRBJ1-5, the V gene TRBV20-1, with a weak D call TRBD1 (5 bases). Germline V gene sequence: CDR1 DFQATT, CDR2 SNEGSKA (reference sequence). The CDR3 loop spans 13 amino acids. Trimming shortened V by 6 bases and J by 2 bases, and 11 bases separated the two germline ends. CDR3 nucleotide sequence: TGCAGTGCCTCACGGGGGGGCAATCAGCCCCAGCATTTT. It codes for CSASRGGNQPQHF.

CDR3 residues: CASSLAPASYEQYF. DNA of the CDR3: TGCGCCAGCAGCTTGGCCCCAGCCTCCTACGAGCAGTACTTC. The genes are TRBV5-1 and TRBJ2-7; no clear D gene. The germline V and J ends were trimmed by 0 bases and 0 bases, with 7 bases remaining between them. This CDR3 has 14 residues. CDR1 and CDR2 from the germline V gene are SGHRS and YFSETQ.

The J gene is TRBJ2-3, the V gene TRBV7-9; D is uncertain. Germline-derived CDR1 and CDR2 are SEHNR and FQNEAQ (reference sequence). This CDR3 is 14 amino acids long. Trimming removed 3 bases at V and 0 bases at J, with 7 bases between. For the CDR3, the DNA is TGTGCCAGCAGCTTTTGTGCTAGCACAGATACGCAGTATTTT. It encodes CASSFCASTDTQYF.

The genes are TRBV25-1 and TRBJ2-7, with 9 nucleotides matching TRBD1. The CDR3 totals 14 residues. The germline V gene encodes CDR1 MGHDK and CDR2 SYGVNS. J was trimmed by 3 bases and V by 3 bases; bases with no gene match: 3. In DNA, the CDR3 is TGTGCCAGCAGTGAGCGACAGGGGGTCTACGAGCAGTACTTC. Its translation: CASSERQGVYEQYF.

This clonotype was counted only a few times. This sequence joins TRBV12-3 or TRBV12-4 and TRBJ2-1; D is undetermined. Trimming pared 6 bases from V and 5 bases from J, leaving 17 bases between. The CDR3 loop spans 15 amino acids. CDR3 bases: TGTGCCAGCAGCCGATGGGGTGGCACCAACAATGAGCAGTTCTTC. It translates to CASSRWGGTNNEQFF.

The rearrangement links TRBV28 to TRBJ2-7; 9 positions agree with TRBD1. The V gene end was trimmed by 4 bases and the J gene end by 6 bases; junction bases not matched to a gene: 10. This CDR3 has 15 amino acids. Germline-derived CDR1 and CDR2 are MDHEN and SYDVKM. CDR3 sequence reads: CASSSGTGSLSEQYF. CDR3 in DNA: TGTGCCAGCAGTTCCGGGACAGGGTCTTTAAGCGAGCAGTACTTC.

The table lists this clonotype with many counts. This rearrangement joins TRBV5-1 to TRBJ2-3; TRBD2 agrees at 13 bases. V trimming: 4 bases; J trimming: 6 bases; junction bases outside the gene matches: 5. Germline V lookup: CDR1 SGHRS, CDR2 YFSETQ. The CDR3 is 15 residues long. The CDR3 is CASSTQTSGGDTQYF. The DNA for the CDR3 is TGCGCCAGCAGCACTCAGACTAGCGGGGGGGATACGCAGTATTTT.

For the CDR3, the DNA is TGCAGTGCGAGGGGTGACAGGGGCTACGAGCAGTACGTC. The encoded protein is CSARGDRGYEQYV. The gene calls are TRBV20-1 and TRBJ2-7; the match to TRBD1 covers 8 bases. Losses at the gene ends were 6 bases for V and 3 bases for J; bases not matched to a gene: 7. This CDR3 region has 13 residues. The germline gives CDR1 DFQATT, CDR2 SNEGSKA (reference sequence).

The chain joins TRBV20-1 to TRBJ2-7; 8 nucleotides match TRBD1. V shed 3 bases, J shed 5 bases, and the junction held 3 bases outside the gene matches. CDR1 is DFQATT, CDR2 SNEGSKA, per germline (reference sequence). This CDR3 region has 12 residues. The DNA for the CDR3 is TGCAGTGCTAGGGCAGGGGGCAACGAGCAGTACTTC. This sequence encodes CSARAGGNEQYF.

This clonotype showed up just a few times. This chain connects TRBV5-5 to TRBJ2-7; perhaps TRBD2 as D (5 bases). Germline loops: CDR1 SGHKS, CDR2 YYEKEE (reference sequence). V lost 1 base, J lost 0 bases, and 8 bases lay in between. This CDR3 comprises 14 residues. Here the CDR3 reads CASSLFGSSYEQYV. The CDR3, as DNA: TGTGCCAGCAGCTTGTTTGGGAGCTCCTACGAGCAGTACGTC.

Ten or more counts support this clonotype. The chain is built from TRBV7-9 and TRBJ1-3; 7 bases agree with TRBD1. CDR3 size: 15 residues. The J segment lost 2 bases and the V segment lost 4 bases, leaving 5 bases of the junction unmatched. The V gene's germline CDR1 is SEHNR and CDR2 FQNEAQ (reference sequence). The CDR3 spells CASSYSTGAGNTIYF. DNA for the CDR3: TGTGCCAGCAGCTACTCTACAGGGGCTGGAAACACCATATATTTT.

This clonotype was detected many times. The chain employs TRBV4-2 and TRBJ2-3, with 13 positions matching TRBD2. CDR3 size: 15 residues. The V segment lost 4 bases and the J segment 6 bases; nucleotides outside the gene matches: 4. CDR1 is LGHNA, CDR2 YNFKEQ, per germline. The chain's CDR3 is CASSRGLAGEDTQYF. CDR3 sequence (DNA): TGTGCCAGCAGCCGCGGACTAGCGGGGGAGGATACGCAGTATTTT.

CDR3 in amino acids: CASSLAGQGAAFF. The DNA for the CDR3 is TGTGCCAGCAGCTTAGCGGGACAGGGGGCAGCTTTCTTT. V is TRBV7-2 and J is TRBJ1-1; 12 bases are a match to TRBD1. This CDR3 has 13 residues. CDR1 SGHTA and CDR2 FQGNSA come from the germline V gene. J was trimmed by 10 bases and V by 0 bases; bases with no gene match: 0.

The V and J genes are TRBV12-3 or TRBV12-4 and TRBJ2-5, with D possibly called TRBD1 or TRBD2 (6 bases each). V lost 3 bases and J lost 2, with 13 bases in between. The CDR3 covers 15 residues. The CDR3 region has the DNA TGTGCCAGCAGTTTTCGGGGGCTAAGGCAAGAGACCCAGTACTTC. Protein product: CASSFRGLRQETQYF.

This clonotype was seen a few times. This chain links TRBV24-1 with TRBJ2-1; 8 nucleotides agree with TRBD1. The CDR3 is made up of 13 amino acids. In germline, CDR1 is KGHDR, CDR2 SFDVKD. The ends lost 8 bases at V and 6 bases at J; junction bases unmatched: 5. The DNA of the CDR3 is TGTGCCACCAAGAGGACAGGGTTCAATGAGCAGTTCTTC. Translating it yields CATKRTGFNEQFF.

The gene calls are TRBV10-3 and TRBJ2-1; 8 bases agree with TRBD1. The CDR3 covers 17 residues. CDR1 is ENHRY and CDR2 is SYGVKD in the germline V gene. Trimming took 2 bases from V and 8 from J; bases not matched to a gene: 14. CDR3: CAISERTGQVRVDEQFF. CDR3 DNA: TGTGCCATCAGTGAGCGGACAGGGCAGGTTAGGGTGGATGAGCAGTTCTTC.

This clonotype was seen only a few times. The chain recombines TRBV20-1 with TRBJ1-6; D may be TRBD1 (6 bases). The CDR3 totals 14 residues. Trimming stripped 1 base from V and 7 bases from J, with 11 bases between. Germline V gene lookup returns CDR1 DFQATT and CDR2 SNEGSKA (reference sequence). CDR3 in amino acids: CSARGPGDNSPLHF. The CDR3 DNA reads TGCAGTGCTAGAGGACCAGGGGACAATTCACCCCTCCACTTT.

The V call is TRBV5-5, the J call TRBJ2-7; 8 nucleotides align to TRBD1. The CDR3 has 18 residues. Germline V gene data show CDR1 as SGHKS and CDR2 as YYEKEE (reference sequence). Trimming removed 1 base from V and 1 base from J; junction bases left unmatched: 13. CDR3 nucleotide sequence: TGTGCCAGCAGCTTGCTACCACCGGGACAGGACGATTCCTACGAGCAGTACGTC. It translates to CASSLLPPGQDDSYEQYV.

The chain carries TRBV7-2 and TRBJ2-1; possibly TRBD1 or TRBD2 for D (5 bases each). Germline V gives CDR1 SGHTA, CDR2 FQGNSA. V lost 0 bases and J lost 8, with 17 bases in between. CDR3 size: 16 residues. CDR3 in DNA: TGTGCCAGCAGCTTAGCGGGGCGGCTTACGCGGGATGAGCAGTTCTTC. Its translation: CASSLAGRLTRDEQFF.

J is TRBJ1-2 and V is TRBV5-6; TRBD1 matches at 8 bases. Trimming took 2 bases from V and 4 from J; bases not matched to a gene: 4. CDR1 and CDR2 (germline): SGHDT, YYEEEE. The CDR3 totals 14 residues. The CDR3 DNA follows: TGTGCCAGCAGCTTCCGGACAGGGCGCTATGGCTACACCTTC. The encoded protein is CASSFRTGRYGYTF.

This clonotype has more than one count but fewer than ten. The chain carries TRBV19 and TRBJ1-5; D may be TRBD1 (5 bases). The V and J ends lost 7 bases and 1 base respectively, with 8 bases between them. From germline, CDR1 is LNHDA and CDR2 SQIVND (reference sequence). The CDR3 contains 13 residues. The CDR3 DNA sequence: TGTGCCAGTATTGGGGGGAGCAATCAGCCCCAGCATTTT. Amino acids: CASIGGSNQPQHF. The full variable domain, completed using reference TRBV19 and TRBJ1-5, is DGGITQSPKYLFRKEGQNVTLSCEQNLNHDAMYWYRQDPGQGLRLIYYSQIVNDFQKGDIAEGYSVSREKKESFPLTVTSAQKNPTAFYLCASIGGSNQPQHFGDGTRLSIL.